One sample yielded the 18 T cell receptor beta chains listed below, sequenced in a study of cytomegalovirus exposure and HLA in healthy donors. Both 60 Vbeta primers and 13 Jbeta primers went into the PCR. Libraries were prepared by immunoSEQ multiplex PCR; TCRdb keeps only in-frame clonotypes and omits some of them. The data contain about 160,000 clones, 80% to 90% of them singletons. Sequencing input: PBMCs. The receptors were gathered from a man between 45 and 60 years old in good health and CMV-seropositive.

The chain links TRBV6-4 to TRBJ2-7, with 9 positions matching TRBD2. After removal of 6 bases from V and 4 bases from J, the junction contained 22 bases not matched to a gene. From germline, CDR1 is MRHNA and CDR2 SNTAGT. The CDR3 runs 19 residues. As DNA, the CDR3 is TGTGCCAGCAGCCCCCCGGTTCGGGAGCTAGCGGGGAAGATATACGAGCAGTACTTC. Translated, it gives CASSPPVRELAGKIYEQYF.

The genes are TRBV15 and TRBJ2-5; TRBD2 matches at 12 bases. This CDR3 comprises 16 residues. V shed 3 bases and J 4 bases; nucleotides not matched to a gene: 6. CDR1 LNHNV and CDR2 YYDKDF come from the germline V gene (reference sequence). The CDR3 nucleotides read TGTGCCACCAGCAGGGCACTAGCGGGGGGAAGAGAGACCCAGTACTTC. It translates to CATSRALAGGRETQYF.

The rearrangement links TRBV6-1 to TRBJ2-3; D is possibly TRBD2 (6 bases). The CDR3 spans 14 residues. Germline CDR1 and CDR2: MNHNS and SASEGT. Between the trimmed V and J ends, which lost 6 bases and 3 bases, there was a span of 13 bases. The CDR3 is CASRLAFGTDTQYF. Written as DNA, the CDR3 is TGTGCCAGCAGACTAGCCTTCGGAACAGATACGCAGTATTTT.

The CDR3 reads CASSGRQASYEQYF. CDR3 in DNA: TGTGCCAGCAGTGGCCGACAGGCCTCCTACGAGCAGTACTTC. This rearrangement joins TRBV6-1 to TRBJ2-7, with D perhaps matching TRBD1 (6 bases). The germline V gene encodes CDR1 MNHNS and CDR2 SASEGT. V shed 4 bases and J shed 0 bases, with 10 bases lying between them. This CDR3 has 14 amino acids.

The genes are TRBV6-6 and TRBJ1-4; 8 nucleotides line up with TRBD1. The CDR3 length is 15 residues. Germline-derived CDR1 and CDR2 are MNHNY and SVGAGI (reference sequence). Trimming removed 9 bases from V and 3 bases from J; junction bases left unmatched: 9. CDR3 DNA: TGTGCCAGTATGGCAGGGGGCATATCTAATGAAAAACTGTTTTTT. Translating gives CASMAGGISNEKLFF.

This rearrangement joins TRBV10-3 to TRBJ1-5; 7 positions agree with TRBD1. Losses at the gene ends were 1 base for V and 6 bases for J; bases not matched to a gene: 6. Germline V gene sequence: CDR1 ENHRY, CDR2 SYGVKD. This CDR3 region has 15 residues. The CDR3 DNA follows: TGTGCCATCAGTGAGTTTGCAGGGGGAGGTCAGCCCCAGCATTTT. Translating gives CAISEFAGGGQPQHF.

The chain uses TRBV5-1 and TRBJ1-2; 8 bases match TRBD1. The CDR3 totals 14 residues. Germline CDR1 SGHRS, CDR2 YFSETQ. The V segment lost 4 bases and the J segment 5 bases; nucleotides outside the gene matches: 7. Here the CDR3 DNA reads TGCGCCAGCAGCCCATCCGGGACAGGTTATGGCTACACCTTC. The encoded protein is CASSPSGTGYGYTF. Together with reference TRBV5-1 and TRBJ1-2, the CDR3 gives the full variable domain: KAGVTQTPRYLIKTRGQQVTLSCSPISGHRSVSWYQQTPGQGLQFLFEYFSETQRNKGNFPGRFSGRQFSNSRSEMNVSTLELGDSALYLCASSPSGTGYGYTFGSGTRLTVV.

In its sample, this clone was seen once. CDR3 protein: CASSPPGGRQFF. CDR3 in DNA: TGTGCCAGCTCCCCGCCTGGAGGGAGGCAGTTCTTC. The rearrangement links TRBV18 to TRBJ2-1, with D tentatively TRBD2 (6 bases). V lost 6 bases and J 12 bases, leaving 15 bases between the germline ends. The CDR3 length is 12 residues. In germline, CDR1 is KGHSH, CDR2 LQKENI.

Worth noting for this clone: The junction differs from germline at one of its ends, possibly a read error. This rearrangement joins TRBV27 to TRBJ2-1; 7 nucleotides agree with TRBD2. Germline assignment: CDR1 MNHEY and CDR2 SMNVEV (reference sequence). This CDR3 is built from 12 residues. CDR3 amino acids: CLSSGLTNEQFF. Here the CDR3 DNA reads TGCCTGTCTAGCGGTCTTACTAATGAGCAGTTCTTC.

This clone was recorded only once. The V call is TRBV4-2, the J call TRBJ2-3; TRBD2 matches at 15 bases. Germline values: CDR1 LGHNA, CDR2 YNFKEQ. This CDR3 spans 17 amino acids. V was clipped by 2 bases and J by 10 bases; unmatched bases: 10. The CDR3: CASSQPGTSGGPVSQYF. The CDR3 DNA sequence: TGTGCCAGCAGCCAACCCGGGACTAGCGGGGGGCCCGTGTCGCAGTATTTT.

The chain employs TRBV5-1 and TRBJ2-2, with 7 bases fitting TRBD1. The CDR3 loop spans 14 amino acids. Trimming took 4 bases from V and 4 from J; bases not matched to a gene: 4. Germline V gene lookup returns CDR1 SGHRS and CDR2 YFSETQ. CDR3 sequence: CASSEGQRTGELFF. The DNA of the CDR3 is TGCGCCAGCAGCGAGGGACAGCGCACCGGGGAGCTGTTTTTT.

The rearrangement joins TRBV27 to TRBJ1-2; maybe TRBD1 (5 bases). Germline CDR1 reads MNHEY; CDR2 reads SMNVEV (reference sequence). The length of the CDR3 is 14 residues. The V end lost 4 bases, the J end lost 4 bases, and 13 bases lay between the germline ends. The CDR3, as DNA: TGTGCCAGCAGTTCCTCGGAGGGGTTCTATGGCTACACCTTC. It specifies CASSSSEGFYGYTF.

Details on this clone: In the same sample, other DNA sequences code for this CDR3. The chain uses TRBV20-1 and TRBJ1-1; the D gene is possibly TRBD1 (5 bases). Per the germline V gene, CDR1 is DFQATT and CDR2 is SNEGSKA (reference sequence). The V gene lost 6 bases and the J gene lost 5 bases, with 10 bases spanning the gap. This CDR3 spans 11 amino acids. The CDR3 loop is CSAPRGTEAFF. In nucleotides, the CDR3 is TGCAGTGCCCCTCGGGGGACTGAAGCTTTCTTT.

The V call is TRBV2, the J call TRBJ2-5, with D tentatively TRBD1 (5 bases). Trimming left V 5 bases short and J 1 base short, with 17 bases between. From germline, CDR1 is SNHLY and CDR2 FYNNEI. The CDR3 has 16 residues. CDR3 nucleotide sequence: TGTGCCAGCAGTCTCTCCGACAGAGTTCTCCAAGAGACCCAGTACTTC. Protein sequence: CASSLSDRVLQETQYF.

V and J are TRBV9 and TRBJ1-6; 9 nucleotides line up with TRBD1. V shed 4 bases, J shed 8 bases, and the junction held 7 bases outside the gene matches. CDR1 and CDR2 from the germline V gene are SGDLS and YYNGEE. The CDR3 has 15 amino acids. This chain's CDR3 is CASSSSWTGDSPLHF. CDR3 sequence (DNA): TGTGCCAGCAGCTCGAGTTGGACAGGGGATTCACCCCTCCACTTT.

In this sample, this clone turned up once. The J gene is TRBJ1-5, the V gene TRBV4-1; 8 nucleotides match TRBD1. V trimming: 1 base; J trimming: 3 bases; junction bases outside the gene matches: 8. The germline CDR1 and CDR2 sequences are MGHRA and YSYEKL. The CDR3 has 17 residues. CDR3 residues: CASSQGRATGVNQPQHF. CDR3 nucleotide sequence: TGCGCCAGCAGCCAAGGGAGAGCGACAGGGGTCAATCAGCCCCAGCATTTT.

The J gene is TRBJ2-7, the V gene TRBV11-3; no clear D gene. V lost 5 bases, J lost 5 bases, and 13 bases lay in between. Germline CDR1 is SGHNT and CDR2 is YENEEA. The CDR3 length is 13 residues. CDR3 loop: CASSLSPVHEQYV. The CDR3 DNA sequence: TGTGCCAGCAGCCTTAGCCCCGTCCACGAGCAGTACGTC.

V gene TRBV5-6 combines with J gene TRBJ2-1; TRBD1 agrees at 7 bases. The J segment lost 4 bases and the V segment lost 4 bases, leaving 8 bases of the junction unmatched. Germline values: CDR1 SGHDT, CDR2 YYEEEE. This CDR3 spans 15 amino acids. The CDR3 loop is CASSDGTERYNEQFF. The DNA for the CDR3 is TGTGCCAGCAGCGACGGGACAGAACGATACAATGAGCAGTTCTTC.